Below, 12 T cell receptor beta chains from the same sample are listed, as sequenced in a study of shared clonotypes between healthy human individuals. Some clones are missing from TCRdb's copy, which holds only in-frame ones; the method was immunoSEQ multiplex PCR. This table holds fewer than 200,000 clones, around 63% found once. Sequencing was performed on memory CD4+ T cells sorted from blood. As for subset: CD45RA-negative fraction. Every receptor here comes from a man aged 25 to 40 in good health.

J is TRBJ2-2 and V is TRBV5-4; 9 nucleotides align to TRBD2. The CDR3 spans 15 residues. J lost 4 bases, V lost 4 bases, and 5 bases had no gene match. CDR1 is SGHNT, CDR2 YYREEE, per germline (reference sequence). CDR3 bases: TGTGCCAGCAGCCATAGCGGGAGAAGCACCGGGGAGCTGTTTTTT. This codes for CASSHSGRSTGELFF.

The J gene is TRBJ2-5, the V gene TRBV6-1; perhaps TRBD2 as D (6 bases). V was shortened by 5 bases and J by 5 bases, with 9 bases between the two germline ends. Germline V gene sequence: CDR1 MNHNS, CDR2 SASEGT. This CDR3 comprises 12 residues. The CDR3 bases are TGTGCCAGCAGTCTAAGCGGGGAGACCCAGTACTTC. Encoded protein: CASSLSGETQYF.

J is TRBJ2-5 and V is TRBV7-6; 12 bases are shared with TRBD2. The CDR3 extends over 15 amino acids. V lost 5 bases and J lost 5; bases outside the gene matches: 6. Germline V lookup: CDR1 SGHVS, CDR2 FNYEAQ. The CDR3 sequence: CASSPAGLAGETQYF. The CDR3 bases are TGTGCCAGCAGCCCCGCGGGACTAGCGGGTGAGACCCAGTACTTC.

The rearrangement uses TRBV2 and TRBJ2-7, with a tentative D call TRBD1 (5 bases). Germline lookup yields CDR1 SNHLY and CDR2 FYNNEI. The CDR3 is 12 amino acids. The V end lost 6 bases, the J end lost 5 bases, and 11 bases lay between the germline ends. This CDR3 is CASSSQAHEQYF. The CDR3 region has the DNA TGTGCCAGCAGCTCACAGGCCCACGAGCAGTACTTC.

The gene calls are TRBV28 and TRBJ2-1; 9 bases are shared with TRBD1. Germline assignment: CDR1 MDHEN and CDR2 SYDVKM. The CDR3 consists of 23 residues. J was trimmed by 6 bases and V by 6 bases; bases with no gene match: 33. In DNA, the CDR3 is TGTGCCAGCAGACCTAGCCCCCAAAATAAACTTGGCGCCGGGACAGGGCGCTCCAATGAGCAGTTCTTC. Protein: CASRPSPQNKLGAGTGRSNEQFF.

This sequence joins TRBV4-3 and TRBJ2-1, with 7 bases that match TRBD2. There are 17 residues in the CDR3. Looked up from germline, CDR1 is LGHNA and CDR2 is YSLEER. The V segment lost 1 base and the J segment 5 bases; nucleotides outside the gene matches: 11. CDR3 coding DNA: TGCGCCAGCAGCCAAGTACTAGGGGACTACAGAGACAATGAGCAGTTCTTC. This gives the protein CASSQVLGDYRDNEQFF.

This clone was picked up one time. CDR3 protein: CASSPLSRGNYEQYF. DNA of the CDR3: TGTGCCAGCTCACCACTCAGCCGGGGGAACTACGAGCAGTACTTC. V gene TRBV18 combines with J gene TRBJ2-7, with a possible D match to TRBD2 (6 bases). Germline V gives CDR1 KGHSH, CDR2 LQKENI. This CDR3 is 15 amino acids long. V was shortened by 1 base and J by 3 bases, with 13 bases between the two germline ends. Full variable domain (rest looked up from reference TRBV18 and TRBJ2-7): NAGVMQNPRHLVRRRGQEARLRCSPMKGHSHVYWYRQLPEEGLKFMVYLQKENIIDESGMPKERFSAEFPKEGPSILRIQQVVRGDSAAYFCASSPLSRGNYEQYFGPGTRLTVT.

This clone was seen only once. This rearrangement joins TRBV9 to TRBJ2-7; 11 nucleotides match TRBD2. CDR3 length: 16 amino acids. Germline assignment: CDR1 SGDLS and CDR2 YYNGEE. V dropped 4 bases and J dropped 3; count of bases not matched to a gene: 9. The CDR3 DNA reads as TGTGCCAGCAGCCCCCGGGGTAGCGGGAGGGGCTACGAGCAGTACTTC. Amino acid sequence: CASSPRGSGRGYEQYF.

This clone was detected once. V is TRBV5-6 and J is TRBJ2-3; D might be TRBD1 or TRBD2, each matching 5 bases. CDR1 is SGHDT, CDR2 YYEEEE, per germline. Trimming left V 3 bases short and J 4 bases short, with 15 bases between. The CDR3 loop spans 15 amino acids. CDR3 amino acids: CASSSLGRAADTQYF. The CDR3 nucleotides are TGTGCCAGCAGCTCCCTGGGGCGAGCGGCAGATACGCAGTATTTT.

Turning to this clone: This clone may be a read error of a much larger clone one base away. The chain has TRBV7-2 and TRBJ2-4, with TRBD1 as a possible D gene (5 bases). Deletions cut 0 bases from V and 9 bases from J, with 9 bases between. The germline gives CDR1 SGHTA, CDR2 FQGNSA. CDR3 length: 13 amino acids. The CDR3 sequence is CASSLAITGIQYF. CDR3 bases: TGTGCCAGCAGCTTAGCGATAACAGGCATTCAGTACTTC.

V gene TRBV9 combines with J gene TRBJ2-7, with 10 bases fitting TRBD2. Germline loops: CDR1 SGDLS, CDR2 YYNGEE. The CDR3 consists of 16 residues. V shed 0 bases and J 6 bases; nucleotides not matched to a gene: 9. CDR3 DNA: TGTGCCAGCAGCGTAGGGGCAACTAGCGGGATCGTCGAGCAGTACTTC. Translation gives CASSVGATSGIVEQYF.

This clone was recorded once. The chain uses TRBV13 and TRBJ2-3; no definite D call. V lost 5 bases and J lost 4, with 13 bases in between. The CDR3 contains 14 residues. CDR1 PRHDT and CDR2 FYEKMQ come from the germline V gene (reference sequence). The CDR3 spells CASSGRYSSDTQYF. For the CDR3, the DNA is TGTGCCAGCAGCGGTCGATACTCTTCAGATACGCAGTATTTT. The entire variable domain, with the rest obtained from reference TRBV13 and TRBJ2-3, is as follows: AAGVIQSPRHLIKEKRETATLKCYPIPRHDTVYWYQQGPGQDPQFLISFYEKMQSDKGSIPDRFSAQQFSDYHSELNMSSLELGDSALYFCASSGRYSSDTQYFGPGTRLTVL.